This T cell receptor beta chain was sequenced for a study of neurological immune-mediated disorders. MiXCR, applied by TCRdb to the 5' RACE reads, yields one record per CDR3 protein. The sample carries approximately 89,000 distinct CDR3 sequences, approximately 4.6% recorded once. Time point denoted: longitudinal time-point 3. 2 million PBMCs stored at -80 C were the source of the unsorted libraries. This CDR3 contains 14 residues. Germline CDR1 reads SGHVS; CDR2 reads FNYEAQ. Trimming shortened V by 5 bases and J by 5 bases, and 16 bases separated the two germline ends. The sample holds many counts of this clonotype. Its cognate antigen is unknown. Study outcomes and limitations: HTLV-1-associated myelopathy ranked highest for TCR clonal expansion and multiple sclerosis lowest, beneath healthy controls.

The chain links TRBV7-6 to TRBJ2-7, with D possibly being TRBD1 (6 bases). The sequence was obtained from a woman in her sixties with multiple sclerosis. The sequencing sample was made of PBMCs. This CDR3 reads CASSPPTGPDEQYF. The DNA for the CDR3 is TGTGCCAGCAGCCCTCCGACAGGCCCGGACGAGCAGTACTTC.